The T cell receptor beta chain under discussion was sequenced for a study of PD-1 blockade in classical Hodgkin lymphoma. This clone was found a few times. What it binds is unknown. Repertoires were generated with immunoSEQ multiplex PCR, while TCRdb's copy carries only in-frame clones and drops some. Of some 28,000 clones detected, roughly nine tenths appear once; the ten largest clones hold more than 0.35%. Regarding the study as a whole: Reports described newly diagnosed patients as having lower baseline TCR diversity than healthy donors.

Time point indicated: newly diagnosed, previously untreated cHL patient sample. Magnetic negative selection purified CD4+ T cells from thawed PBMCs. Sequencing was done on a sample of CD4+ T cells from blood. This TCR was recovered from a human donor with classical Hodgkin lymphoma.

The CDR3 nucleotides are TGTGCCAGCTCATTGGGCCAGGGGGAAAGCTACGAGCAGTACTTC. Residues: CASSLGQGESYEQYF. V usage is TRBV18 and J usage is TRBJ2-7, with 7 bases lining up with TRBD1. The CDR3 is 15 amino acids. The germline CDR1 and CDR2 sequences are KGHSH and LQKENI. Trimming removed 5 bases from V and 3 bases from J; junction bases left unmatched: 10.